A selection of T cell receptor beta chains follows, all from one sample in a study of T cell responses to AZD1222 COVID-19 vaccine. Assay used: immunoSEQ multiplex PCR; TCRdb lists only in-frame clones, some missing. The profile shows 120,000 to 150,000 clones, 70% to 90% of them singletons. The source was peripheral blood, collected on day 0 of AZD1222 vaccination. The receptors were sampled from an adult in good health. The CDR3 runs from the conserved cysteine through the conserved F or W. Each record gives: clone size, J gene, D gene, V gene, CDR3 protein, CDR3 DNA. A D gene is named only where the DNA matches it firmly. Not every row has a clone size; where given, it reads once, few, many or a size class.

>once|TRBJ1-1|-|TRBV20-1
CSASPTVNTEAFF
TGCAGTGCTAGTCCGACAGTTAACACTGAAGCTTTCTTT
>-|TRBJ2-7|-|TRBV6-2/TRBV6-3
CASSLRTARSYEQYF
TGTGCCAGCAGCCTTAGGACAGCCCGTTCCTACGAGCAGTACTTC
>-|TRBJ2-7|-|TRBV11-2
CAEHYEQYF
TGTGCCGAACACTACGAGCAGTACTTC
>-|TRBJ1-5|-|TRBV6-5
CASSPPGGSNQPQHF
TGTGCCAGCAGTCCACCGGGGGGGAGCAATCAGCCCCAGCATTTT
>-|TRBJ2-5|-|TRBV7-2
CASSLEPGGGQETQYF
TGTGCCAGCAGCTTAGAGCCAGGGGGAGGGCAAGAGACCCAGTACTTC
>-|TRBJ1-1|TRBD1|TRBV11-3
CASSLASRRDRRMNTEAFF
TGTGCCAGCAGCTTAGCGTCGCGTCGGGACAGAAGAATGAACACTGAAGCTTTCTTT
>-|TRBJ1-5|TRBD1|TRBV7-2
CASSQGQGVNQPQHF
TGTGCCAGCAGCCAGGGACAGGGGGTGAATCAGCCCCAGCATTTT
>-|TRBJ1-1|-|TRBV5-4
CASSRTASNTEAFF
TGTGCCAGCAGCAGGACAGCCTCGAACACTGAAGCTTTCTTT
>-|TRBJ2-5|-|TRBV7-3
CASSLIPEETQYF
TGTGCCAGCAGCTTAATCCCCGAAGAGACCCAGTACTTC
>-|TRBJ1-5|-|TRBV21-1
CASSKRDRDNQPQHF
TGTGCCAGCAGCAAGCGGGACAGGGACAATCAGCCCCAGCATTTT
>-|TRBJ1-1|-|TRBV28
CASSPSRREAFF
TGTGCCAGCAGTCCCTCGCGGCGTGAGGCTTTCTTT
>-|TRBJ2-1|TRBD2|TRBV5-1
CASSLGGSEYNEQFF
TGCGCCAGCAGCTTGGGCGGGAGTGAGTACAATGAGCAGTTCTTC
>-|TRBJ1-1|TRBD1|TRBV10-1
CASSESQGARTEAFF
TGCGCCAGCAGTGAGTCGCAGGGGGCACGCACTGAAGCTTTCTTT
>once|TRBJ1-1|-|TRBV11-3
CASSLVLSGEAFF
TGTGCCAGCAGCTTAGTTCTCTCAGGGGAAGCTTTCTTT
>-|TRBJ1-1|TRBD1|TRBV29-1
CSVSDRGTEAFF
TGCAGCGTTTCCGACAGGGGCACTGAAGCTTTCTTT
>-|TRBJ1-2|-|TRBV20-1
CSARHSWGYTF
TGCAGTGCTAGGCATTCCTGGGGCTACACCTTC
>-|TRBJ2-7|-|TRBV29-1
CSVVVAGRAYEQYF
TGCAGCGTTGTTGTCGCCGGAAGAGCGTACGAGCAGTACTTC
>-|TRBJ1-5|-|TRBV10-3
CAIGGTKNQPQHF
TGTGCCATCGGGGGGACCAAGAATCAGCCCCAGCATTTT
>-|TRBJ1-2|-|TRBV29-1
CSVEDRGLSPSLPYGYTF
TGCAGCGTTGAAGATCGTGGATTATCCCCCTCCCTTCCTTATGGCTACACCTTC
>-|TRBJ1-2|TRBD1|TRBV7-9
CASSPTGYYGYTF
TGTGCCAGCAGCCCGACAGGGTACTATGGCTACACCTTC
>-|TRBJ1-1|-|TRBV27
CASRPQGGTEAFF
TGTGCCAGCAGGCCGCAGGGTGGCACTGAAGCTTTCTTT
>-|TRBJ1-2|-|TRBV10-3
CAISEGWGREGDGYTF
TGTGCCATCAGTGAGGGCTGGGGGCGCGAAGGGGATGGCTACACCTTC
>-|TRBJ2-1|TRBD1|TRBV7-8
CASRSPGQGHYNEQFF
TGTGCCAGCAGATCTCCGGGACAGGGCCACTACAATGAGCAGTTCTTC
>-|TRBJ1-5|-|TRBV2
CASSVQSGQPQHF
TGTGCCAGCAGTGTACAGTCGGGCCAGCCCCAGCATTTT
>-|TRBJ2-7|-|TRBV6-2/TRBV6-3
CASSYPAVAGPIYEQYF
TGTGCCAGCAGTTACCCCGCCGTGGCGGGACCTATCTACGAGCAGTACTTC
>-|TRBJ1-3|-|TRBV28
CASSPPGSGNTIYF
TGTGCCAGCAGTCCACCGGGCTCTGGAAACACCATATATTTT
>-|TRBJ2-2|-|TRBV11-2
CASSSGGRLNTGELFF
TGTGCCAGCAGTTCAGGCGGGCGTTTGAACACCGGGGAGCTGTTTTTT
>-|TRBJ2-7|TRBD2|TRBV9
CASSVVGAGEDEQYF
TGTGCCAGCAGCGTAGTTGGGGCGGGAGAAGACGAGCAGTACTTC
>-|TRBJ2-1|-|TRBV28
CASSLPGGEQFF
TGTGCCAGCAGTCTACCTGGCGGTGAGCAGTTCTTC
>few|TRBJ2-7|-|TRBV7-2
CASSLGSPGIYEQYF
TGTGCCAGCAGCTTAGGGTCCCCGGGCATATACGAGCAGTACTTC
>-|TRBJ2-1|TRBD2|TRBV11-3
CASSEGLAGVDEQFF
TGTGCCAGCAGCGAAGGACTAGCGGGAGTGGATGAGCAGTTCTTC
>-|TRBJ1-2|-|TRBV4-3
CASSQDGTVTMGGYTF
TGCGCCAGCAGCCAAGACGGGACGGTCACTATGGGGGGCTACACCTTC
>few|TRBJ2-1|TRBD2|TRBV20-1
CSASKRGNYNEQFF
TGCAGTGCTAGTAAGCGGGGGAACTACAATGAGCAGTTCTTC
>-|TRBJ2-1|TRBD2|TRBV5-1
CASSFSGSANEQFF
TGCGCCAGCAGCTTCAGCGGGAGTGCTAATGAGCAGTTCTTC
>-|TRBJ1-5|TRBD1|TRBV20-1
CSASAGQGSNQPQHF
TGCAGTGCTAGTGCGGGACAGGGAAGCAATCAGCCCCAGCATTTT
>-|TRBJ2-7|-|TRBV7-2
CASSLRDEAEQYF
TGTGCCAGCAGCTTACGGGACGAAGCCGAGCAGTACTTC
>-|TRBJ1-5|TRBD1|TRBV19
CASSRTPGTGFNQPQHF
TGTGCCAGTAGTAGGACCCCCGGGACAGGGTTCAATCAGCCCCAGCATTTT
>-|TRBJ2-1|TRBD2|TRBV24-1
CATSGRNQTSGRRSYNEQFF
TGTGCCACCAGTGGACGTAACCAGACTAGCGGGAGAAGGTCCTACAATGAGCAGTTCTTC
>-|TRBJ1-3|-|TRBV9
CASSVAGGHTIYF
TGTGCCAGCAGCGTAGCTGGCGGACACACCATATATTTT
>-|TRBJ2-1|TRBD2|TRBV2
CASRLTSGGNNEQFF
TGTGCCAGCAGACTCACTAGCGGAGGAAACAATGAGCAGTTCTTC
>-|TRBJ1-6|-|TRBV6-1
CAGSERPGSPLHF
TGTGCCGGCAGTGAGCGACCCGGTTCACCCCTCCACTTT
>once|TRBJ2-7|-|TRBV6-2/TRBV6-3
CASSYWGQSYEQYF
TGTGCCAGCAGTTACTGGGGGCAGTCCTACGAGCAGTACTTC
>-|TRBJ1-1|-|TRBV5-1
CASGSSTEAFF
TGCGCCAGCGGTTCAAGCACTGAAGCTTTCTTT
>-|TRBJ2-7|-|TRBV18
CASSPGPAYEQYF
TGTGCCAGCTCACCAGGTCCGGCCTACGAGCAGTACTTC